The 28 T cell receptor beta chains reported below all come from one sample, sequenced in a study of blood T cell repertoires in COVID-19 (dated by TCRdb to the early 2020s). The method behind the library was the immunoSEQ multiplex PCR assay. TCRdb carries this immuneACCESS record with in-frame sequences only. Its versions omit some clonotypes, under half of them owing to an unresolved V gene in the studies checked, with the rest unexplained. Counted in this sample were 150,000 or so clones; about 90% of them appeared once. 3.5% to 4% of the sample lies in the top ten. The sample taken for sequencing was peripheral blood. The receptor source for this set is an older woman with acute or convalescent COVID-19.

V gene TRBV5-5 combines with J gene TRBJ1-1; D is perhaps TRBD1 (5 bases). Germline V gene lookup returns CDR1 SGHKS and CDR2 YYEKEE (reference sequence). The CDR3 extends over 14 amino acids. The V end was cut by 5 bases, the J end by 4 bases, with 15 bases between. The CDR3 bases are TGTGCCAGCAGTAGGGGAGGGCCTGTCACTGAAGCTTTCTTT. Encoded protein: CASSRGGPVTEAFF.

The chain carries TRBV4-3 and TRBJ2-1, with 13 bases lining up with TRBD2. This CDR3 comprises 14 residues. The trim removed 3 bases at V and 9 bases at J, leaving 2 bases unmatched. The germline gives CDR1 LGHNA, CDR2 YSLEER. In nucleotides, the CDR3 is TGCGCCAGCAGCCAGGGGACTAGCGGGGTTGAGCAGTTCTTC. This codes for CASSQGTSGVEQFF.

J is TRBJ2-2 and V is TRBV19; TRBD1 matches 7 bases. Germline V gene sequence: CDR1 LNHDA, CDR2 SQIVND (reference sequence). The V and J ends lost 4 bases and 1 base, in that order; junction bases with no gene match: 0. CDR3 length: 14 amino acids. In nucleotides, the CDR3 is TGTGCCAGTAGTAGGACAGGGAACACCGGGGAGCTGTTTTTT. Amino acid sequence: CASSRTGNTGELFF.

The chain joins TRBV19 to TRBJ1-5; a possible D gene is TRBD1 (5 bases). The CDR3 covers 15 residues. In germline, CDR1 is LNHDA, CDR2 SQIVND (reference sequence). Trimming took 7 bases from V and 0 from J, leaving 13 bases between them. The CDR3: CASTWDSSSNQPQHF. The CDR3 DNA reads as TGTGCCAGTACCTGGGACTCTTCTAGCAATCAGCCCCAGCATTTT.

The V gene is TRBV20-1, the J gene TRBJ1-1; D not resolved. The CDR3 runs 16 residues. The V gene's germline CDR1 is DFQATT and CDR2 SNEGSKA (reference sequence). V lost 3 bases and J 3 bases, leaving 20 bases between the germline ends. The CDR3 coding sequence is TGCAGTGCTAGTAACATAGCCGGGGTCGGGGACACTGAAGCTTTCTTT. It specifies CSASNIAGVGDTEAFF.

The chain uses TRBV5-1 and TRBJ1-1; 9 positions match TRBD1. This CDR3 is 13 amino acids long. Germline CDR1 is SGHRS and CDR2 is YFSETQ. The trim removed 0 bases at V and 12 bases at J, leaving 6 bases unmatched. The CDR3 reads CASSLEGTGKTFF. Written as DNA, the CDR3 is TGCGCCAGCAGCTTGGAAGGGACAGGGAAGACTTTCTTT.

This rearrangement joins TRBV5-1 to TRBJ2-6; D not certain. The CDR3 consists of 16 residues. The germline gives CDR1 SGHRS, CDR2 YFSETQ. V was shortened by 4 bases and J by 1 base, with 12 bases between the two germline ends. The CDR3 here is CASSLMTSSGANVLTF. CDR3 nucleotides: TGCGCCAGCAGCCTGATGACTTCTTCTGGGGCCAACGTCCTGACTTTC.

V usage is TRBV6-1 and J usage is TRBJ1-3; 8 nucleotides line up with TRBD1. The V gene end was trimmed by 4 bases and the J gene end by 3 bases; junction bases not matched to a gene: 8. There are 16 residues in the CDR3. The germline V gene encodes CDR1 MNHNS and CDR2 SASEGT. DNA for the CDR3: TGTGCCAGCAGTGGCTGGACAGGGAAACATGGAAACACCATATATTTT. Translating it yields CASSGWTGKHGNTIYF.

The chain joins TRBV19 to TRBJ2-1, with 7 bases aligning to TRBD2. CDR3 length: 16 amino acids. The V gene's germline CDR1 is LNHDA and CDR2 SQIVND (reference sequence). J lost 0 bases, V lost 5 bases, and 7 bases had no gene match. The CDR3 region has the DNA TGTGCCAGTAGTTTACGACTAGCAGGCTCCTACAATGAGCAGTTCTTC. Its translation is CASSLRLAGSYNEQFF.

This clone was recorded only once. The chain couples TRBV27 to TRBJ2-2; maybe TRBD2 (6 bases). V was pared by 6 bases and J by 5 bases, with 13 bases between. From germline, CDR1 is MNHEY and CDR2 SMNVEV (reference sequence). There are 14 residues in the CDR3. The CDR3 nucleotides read TGTGCCAGCAGAACAACCCGGGGGACCGGGGAGCTGTTTTTT. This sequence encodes CASRTTRGTGELFF.

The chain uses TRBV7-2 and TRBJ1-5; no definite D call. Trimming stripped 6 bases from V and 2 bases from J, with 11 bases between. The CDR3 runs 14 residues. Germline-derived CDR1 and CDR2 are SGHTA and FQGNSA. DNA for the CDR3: TGTGCCAGCAGTTACTTGGGCGGCAATCAGCCCCAGCATTTT. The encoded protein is CASSYLGGNQPQHF.

The CDR3 spells CASSSRGWGETGELFF. The CDR3 region has the DNA TGTGCCAGCAGCTCCCGAGGGTGGGGAGAAACCGGGGAGCTGTTTTTT. The chain combines TRBV13 with TRBJ2-2; a possible D gene is TRBD2 (5 bases). There are 16 residues in the CDR3. With 4 bases removed from V and 5 bases from J, the gap between germline ends came to 17 bases. Germline CDR1 reads PRHDT; CDR2 reads FYEKMQ (reference sequence).

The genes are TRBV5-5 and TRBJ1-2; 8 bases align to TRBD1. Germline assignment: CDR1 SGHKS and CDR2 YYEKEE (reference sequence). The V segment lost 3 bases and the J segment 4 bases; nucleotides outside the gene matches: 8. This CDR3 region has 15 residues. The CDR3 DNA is TGTGCCAGCAGCTCATCGGGACAGGTCCTCTATGGCTACACCTTC. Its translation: CASSSSGQVLYGYTF.

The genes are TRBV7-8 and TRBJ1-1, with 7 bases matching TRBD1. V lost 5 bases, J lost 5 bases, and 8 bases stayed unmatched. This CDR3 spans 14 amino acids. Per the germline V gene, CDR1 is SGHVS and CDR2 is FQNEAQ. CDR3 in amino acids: CASSRPTGRTEAFF. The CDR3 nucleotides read TGTGCCAGCAGCAGACCGACAGGGAGAACTGAAGCTTTCTTT.

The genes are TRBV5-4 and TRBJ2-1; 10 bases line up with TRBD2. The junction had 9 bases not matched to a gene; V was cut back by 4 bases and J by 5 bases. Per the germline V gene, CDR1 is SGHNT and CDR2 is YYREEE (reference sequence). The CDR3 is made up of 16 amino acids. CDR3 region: CASSPPTSGWHNEQFF. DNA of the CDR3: TGTGCCAGCAGCCCACCGACTAGCGGGTGGCACAATGAGCAGTTCTTC.

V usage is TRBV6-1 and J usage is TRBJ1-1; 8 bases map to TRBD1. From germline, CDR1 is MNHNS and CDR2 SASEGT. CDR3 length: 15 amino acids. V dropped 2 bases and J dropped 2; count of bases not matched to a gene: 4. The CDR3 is CASSEQGAPNTEAFF. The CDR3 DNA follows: TGTGCCAGCAGTGAACAGGGGGCTCCAAACACTGAAGCTTTCTTT.

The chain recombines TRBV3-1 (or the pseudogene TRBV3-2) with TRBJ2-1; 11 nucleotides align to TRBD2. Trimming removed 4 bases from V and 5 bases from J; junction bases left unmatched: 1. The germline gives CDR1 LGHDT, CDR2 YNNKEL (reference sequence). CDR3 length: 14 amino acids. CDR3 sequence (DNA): TGTGCCAGCAGCCTAGCGGGGGGGGACAATGAGCAGTTCTTC. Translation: CASSLAGGDNEQFF.

The CDR3 reads CASSLHDTGEQYF. The CDR3 region has the DNA TGTGCCAGCAGCCTCCACGATACCGGCGAGCAGTACTTC. The J gene is TRBJ2-7, the V gene TRBV3-1 (or the pseudogene TRBV3-2); the D is unclear. The CDR3 covers 13 residues. Looked up from germline, CDR1 is LGHDT and CDR2 is YNNKEL (reference sequence). With 4 bases removed from V and 6 bases from J, the gap between germline ends came to 13 bases.

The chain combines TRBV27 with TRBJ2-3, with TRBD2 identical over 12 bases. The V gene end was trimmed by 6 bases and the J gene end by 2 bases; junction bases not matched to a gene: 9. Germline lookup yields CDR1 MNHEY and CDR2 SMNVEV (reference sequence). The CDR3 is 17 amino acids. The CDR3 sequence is CASSLLGTSGPTDTQYF. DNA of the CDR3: TGTGCCAGCAGCCTCCTCGGGACTAGCGGGCCCACAGATACGCAGTATTTT.

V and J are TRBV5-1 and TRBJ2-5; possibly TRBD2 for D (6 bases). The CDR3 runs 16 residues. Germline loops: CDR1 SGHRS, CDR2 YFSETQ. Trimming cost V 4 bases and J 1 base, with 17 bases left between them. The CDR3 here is CASSARGVGPQETQYF. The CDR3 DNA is TGCGCCAGCAGCGCGCGGGGTGTAGGGCCCCAAGAGACCCAGTACTTC.

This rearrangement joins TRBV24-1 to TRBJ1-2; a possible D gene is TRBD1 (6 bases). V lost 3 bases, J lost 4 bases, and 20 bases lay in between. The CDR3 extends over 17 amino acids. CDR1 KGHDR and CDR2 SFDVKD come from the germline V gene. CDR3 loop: CATSDGLDRQFGYGYTF. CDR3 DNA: TGTGCCACCAGTGATGGTTTGGACAGACAATTTGGCTATGGCTACACCTTC.

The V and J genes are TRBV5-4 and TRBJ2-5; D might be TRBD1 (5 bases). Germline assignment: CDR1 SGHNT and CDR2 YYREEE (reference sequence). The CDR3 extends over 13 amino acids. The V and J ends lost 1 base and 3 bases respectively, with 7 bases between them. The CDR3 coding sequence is TGTGCCAGCAGCTTGCCCAGGGAAGAGACCCAGTACTTC. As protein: CASSLPREETQYF.

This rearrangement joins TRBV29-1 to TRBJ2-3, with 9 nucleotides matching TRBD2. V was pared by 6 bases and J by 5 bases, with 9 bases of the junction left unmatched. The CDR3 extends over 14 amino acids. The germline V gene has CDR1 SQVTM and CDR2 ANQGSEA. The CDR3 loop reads CSVDSGSVVDTQYF. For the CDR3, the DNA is TGCAGCGTCGATAGCGGGAGTGTGGTAGATACGCAGTATTTT.

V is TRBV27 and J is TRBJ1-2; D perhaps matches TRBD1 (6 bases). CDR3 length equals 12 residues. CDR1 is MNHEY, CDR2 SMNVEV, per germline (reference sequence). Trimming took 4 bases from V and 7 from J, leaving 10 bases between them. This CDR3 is CASSSQGTGYTF. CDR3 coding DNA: TGTGCCAGCAGTTCACAGGGAACTGGCTACACCTTC.

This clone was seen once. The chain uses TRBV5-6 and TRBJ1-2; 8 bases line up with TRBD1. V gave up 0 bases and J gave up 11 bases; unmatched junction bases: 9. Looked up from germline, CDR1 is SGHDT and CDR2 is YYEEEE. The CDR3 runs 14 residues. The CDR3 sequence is CASSLGIGQGRYTF. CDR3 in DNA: TGTGCCAGCAGCTTGGGGATTGGACAGGGACGGTACACCTTC.

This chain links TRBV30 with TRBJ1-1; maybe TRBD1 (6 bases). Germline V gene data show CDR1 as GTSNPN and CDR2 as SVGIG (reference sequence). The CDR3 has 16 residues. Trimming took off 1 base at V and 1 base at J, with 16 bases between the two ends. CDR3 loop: CAWSGPPGRGNTEAFF. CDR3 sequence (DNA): TGTGCCTGGAGTGGACCACCTGGCAGGGGGAACACTGAAGCTTTCTTT.

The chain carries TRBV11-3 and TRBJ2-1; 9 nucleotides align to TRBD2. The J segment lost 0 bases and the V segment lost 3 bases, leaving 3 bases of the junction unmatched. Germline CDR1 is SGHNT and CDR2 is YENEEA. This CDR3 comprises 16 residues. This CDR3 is CASSLSSGSSYNEQFF. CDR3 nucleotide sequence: TGTGCCAGCAGCTTGAGTAGCGGGAGCTCCTACAATGAGCAGTTCTTC.

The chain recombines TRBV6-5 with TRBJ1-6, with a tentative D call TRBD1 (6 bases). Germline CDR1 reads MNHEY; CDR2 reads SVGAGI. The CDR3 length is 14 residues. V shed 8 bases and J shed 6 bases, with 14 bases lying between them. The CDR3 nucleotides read TGTGCCAGCCGGGCGGCGGGGGCTAATTCACCCCTCCACTTT. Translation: CASRAAGANSPLHF.